What follows is one T cell receptor (beta chain) and its context. The data are from a study of blood T cell repertoires in COVID-19. The overall study: Acute-phase and convalescent COVID-19 samples originated in the United States, Italy and Spain. Sample material is recorded as cDNA or gDNA derived from T cells, B-cell-depleted T cells, or PBMCs.

Authors' analysis steps: Reference gene primer amplification gave nucleated cell count estimates. Profiled with immunoSEQ multiplex PCR; TCRdb holds only in-frame clones, not every one. The V and J calls and the clone size are those of that table, but D and trimming were determined from the DNA. The sample shows 150,000 to 200,000 clones, more than 80% of them seen only once. CDR1 SGHTS and CDR2 YDEGEE come from the germline V gene. This CDR3 contains 15 residues. The V gene end was trimmed by 0 bases and the J gene end by 6 bases; junction bases not matched to a gene: 5. The sequenced material came from peripheral blood. This TCR came from a woman aged 55-70 years with acute or convalescent COVID-19. The J gene is TRBJ2-5, the V gene TRBV5-8; 10 nucleotides align to TRBD2. CDR3 protein: CASSLGVAGGKTQYF. CDR3 nucleotide sequence: TGTGCCAGCAGCTTGGGGGTAGCGGGAGGAAAGACCCAGTACTTC.